The T cell receptor beta chain described here comes from a study of memory CD4+ T cells and cytomegalovirus serostatus. Study-wide background: Healthy Belgian adult donors included nine or ten CMV-positive and around 25 CMV-negative people. Study-wide results and limits: About two fifths of the roughly 150 known CMV-associated TCRbeta sequences appeared in CD4+ memory.

Single viable CD3+CD4+CD8-CD45RO+ cells were sorted as the memory CD4+ T cells. Serostatus was set by detecting CMV pp150, pp28, p38, p52 IgG. CD4+ T cells were isolated by positive magnetic selection. Profiling relied on immunoSEQ multiplex PCR, and the TCRdb table lists in-frame clones only, not all of them. The sample lists about 75,000 clones; roughly 80% were seen once. The CDR3 consists of 13 residues. CDR1 and CDR2 from the germline V gene are SGHNT and YENEEA. Deletions cut 5 bases from V and 11 bases from J, with 16 bases between. Note on this clone: What it binds is unknown.

Sequenced sample: memory CD4+ T cells from blood. The chain joins TRBV11-3 to TRBJ1-3; no definite D call. The receptor was isolated from an adult in good health and CMV-seropositive. CDR3 sequence: CASSHLGYNPIYF. Written as DNA, the CDR3 is TGTGCCAGCAGCCACCTGGGCTATAACCCCATATATTTT.